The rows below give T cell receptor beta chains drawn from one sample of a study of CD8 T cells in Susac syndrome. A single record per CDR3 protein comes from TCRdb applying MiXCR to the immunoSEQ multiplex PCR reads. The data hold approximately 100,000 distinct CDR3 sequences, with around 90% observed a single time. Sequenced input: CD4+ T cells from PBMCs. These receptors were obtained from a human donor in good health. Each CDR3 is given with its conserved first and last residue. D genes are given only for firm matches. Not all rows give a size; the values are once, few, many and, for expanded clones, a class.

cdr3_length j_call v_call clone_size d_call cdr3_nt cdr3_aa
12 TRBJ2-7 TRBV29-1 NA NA TGCAGCGTTGCATATGATTCCTACGAGCAGTACTTC CSVAYDSYEQYF
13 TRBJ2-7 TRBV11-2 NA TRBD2 TGTGCCAGCAGCCACGGACTAGCTGACGAGCAGTACTTC CASSHGLADEQYF
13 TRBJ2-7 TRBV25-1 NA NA TGTGCCAGCAGTGCCCAGGGATTATACGAGCAGTACTTC CASSAQGLYEQYF
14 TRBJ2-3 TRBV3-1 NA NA TGTGCCAGCAGCCAAGATAAGTCTAGTCTGATGCAGTATTTT CASSQDKSSLMQYF
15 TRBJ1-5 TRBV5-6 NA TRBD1 TGTGCCAGCAGCCGACAGGGGTCGGGCAATCAGCCCCAGCATTTT CASSRQGSGNQPQHF
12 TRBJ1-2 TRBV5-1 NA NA TGCGCCAGCAGCTCCCAGGGGCCTGGCTACACCTTC CASSSQGPGYTF
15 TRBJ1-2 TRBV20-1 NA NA TGCAGTGCTAGAGACCCACAGGCGCTGGGCTATGGCTACACCTTC CSARDPQALGYGYTF
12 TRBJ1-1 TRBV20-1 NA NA TGCAGAACGGGGGCTGTTTTGTCTGAAGCTTTCTTT CRTGAVLSEAFF
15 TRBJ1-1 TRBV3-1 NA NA TGTGCCAGCAGCCAAGAGGGACTCATGAACACTGAAGCTTTCTTT CASSQEGLMNTEAFF
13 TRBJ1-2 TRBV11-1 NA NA TGTGCCAGCAGCCTGGTGTACGGGGGTGGCTACACCTTC CASSLVYGGGYTF
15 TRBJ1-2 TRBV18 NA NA TGTGCCAGCTCACCCCTCTCAGACAGCGGCTATGGCTACACCTTC CASSPLSDSGYGYTF
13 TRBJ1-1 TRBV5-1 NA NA TGCGCCAGCAGCTTACACAGTGGTACTGAAGCTTTCTTT CASSLHSGTEAFF
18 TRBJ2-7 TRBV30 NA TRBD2 TGTGCCTGGAGACTCGGGACTAGCGGGAGGGCCTATGGGTACGAGCAGTACTTC CAWRLGTSGRAYGYEQYF
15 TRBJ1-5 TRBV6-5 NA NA TGTGCCAGCAGTTACGGGGGGGAGACTAATCAGCCCCAGCATTTT CASSYGGETNQPQHF
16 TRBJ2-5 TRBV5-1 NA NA TGCGCCAGCAGCGAGGGAGGACGGGGAGTAGAAGAGACCCAGTACTTC CASSEGGRGVEETQYF
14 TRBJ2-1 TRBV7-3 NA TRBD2 TGTGCCAGCAGCTTACTAGCGGGAGGTACTGAGCAGTTCTTC CASSLLAGGTEQFF
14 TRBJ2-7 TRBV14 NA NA TGTGCCAGCAGCCATATAAGGTCCGGCTACGAGCAGTACTTC CASSHIRSGYEQYF
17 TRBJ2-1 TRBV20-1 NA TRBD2 TGCAGTGCTAGAGGAGTTAGGACTAGCGGGGCCCACAATGAGCAGTTCTTC CSARGVRTSGAHNEQFF
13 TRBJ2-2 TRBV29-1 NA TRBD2 TGCAGCGTTTCGACGGGGGGGACCGGGGAGCTGTTTTTT CSVSTGGTGELFF
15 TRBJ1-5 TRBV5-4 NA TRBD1 TGTGCCAGCAGCCTTCAGGGGGTAGGCAATCAGCCCCAGCATTTT CASSLQGVGNQPQHF
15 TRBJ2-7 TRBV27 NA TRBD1 TGTGCCAGCAGTTTCACCCCAGGGGGCGCATACGAGCAGTACTTC CASSFTPGGAYEQYF
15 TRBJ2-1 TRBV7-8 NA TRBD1 TGTGCCAGCAGCTTAGGCCTTGGGACAGCCAATGAGCAGTTCTTC CASSLGLGTANEQFF
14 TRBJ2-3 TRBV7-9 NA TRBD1 TGTGCCAGCAGCCCGGACAGGCTCACAGATACGCAGTATTTT CASSPDRLTDTQYF
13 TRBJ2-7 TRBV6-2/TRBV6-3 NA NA TGTGCCACGGTCCGGGACGCGAGCTGCGAGCAGTACTTC CATVRDASCEQYF
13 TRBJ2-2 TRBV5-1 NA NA TGCGCCAGCAGCTTGATTGGGTCCGGGGAGCTGTTTTTT CASSLIGSGELFF
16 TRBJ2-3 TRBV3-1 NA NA TGTGCCAGCACCAAGAGAGGGGGGACTCCCCCAGATACGCAGTATTTT CASTKRGGTPPDTQYF
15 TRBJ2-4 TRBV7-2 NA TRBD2 TGTGCCAGCAGCTTAGGGGGAGGACTAGAAAGCATTCAGTACTTC CASSLGGGLESIQYF
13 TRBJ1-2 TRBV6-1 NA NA TGTGCCAGCAGTCTTGGACGGTCCTATGGCTACACCTTC CASSLGRSYGYTF
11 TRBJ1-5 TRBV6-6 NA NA TGTGCCAGCAGCACAAATCAGCCCCAGCATTTT CASSTNQPQHF
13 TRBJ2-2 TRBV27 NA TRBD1 TGTGCCAGCCCCTGGACAGGGTCCGGGGAGCTGTTTTTT CASPWTGSGELFF
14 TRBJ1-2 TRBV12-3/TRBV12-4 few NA TGTGCCAGCAGTTTAGGGCAGGCTAACTATGGCTACACCTTC CASSLGQANYGYTF
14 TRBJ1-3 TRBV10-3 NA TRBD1 TGTGCCACCGGACAGGGGGCGCGAGAAAACACCATATATTTT CATGQGARENTIYF
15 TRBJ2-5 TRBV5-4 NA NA TGTGCCAGCAGCCAAAGGGGGGCTCGTCAAGAGACCCAGTACTTC CASSQRGARQETQYF
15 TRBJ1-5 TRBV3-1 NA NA TGTGCCAGCAGCCTGAGGGCAGGGGACCGTCAGCCCCAGCATTTT CASSLRAGDRQPQHF
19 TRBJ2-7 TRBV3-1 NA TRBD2 TGTGCCAGCAGCCAAGATTCCCTCCGGTTGAGCGGGAGTCACTACGAGCAGTACTTC CASSQDSLRLSGSHYEQYF
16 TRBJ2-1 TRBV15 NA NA TGTGCCACCAGCAGCCCTTCTGTTAAGCGGTACAATGAGCAGTTCTTC CATSSPSVKRYNEQFF
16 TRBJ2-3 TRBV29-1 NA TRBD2 TGCAGCGTTGCTCGAGGGACTAGCGGGGTCACAGATACGCAGTATTTT CSVARGTSGVTDTQYF
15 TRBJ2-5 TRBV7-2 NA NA TGTGCCAGCAGCGCGGCTACCGCGGGTCAAGAGACCCAGTACTTC CASSAATAGQETQYF
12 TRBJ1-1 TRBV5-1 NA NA TGCGCCAGCAGCTTGGAGCTTGGGCTGCATTTCTTT CASSLELGLHFF
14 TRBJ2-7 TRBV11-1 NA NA TGTGCCAGCAGCATTACGTCGGGGAGTTACGAGCAGTACTTC CASSITSGSYEQYF
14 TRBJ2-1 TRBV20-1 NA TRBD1 TGCAGTGCTAGATCATACAGGGGAAACAATGAGCAGTTCTTC CSARSYRGNNEQFF
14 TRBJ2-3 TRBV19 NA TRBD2 TGTGCCAGTAGCCGGGGGGGAAGCACAGATACGCAGTATTTT CASSRGGSTDTQYF
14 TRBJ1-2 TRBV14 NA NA TGTGCCAGCAGCCAGGTGGGCAGGGACTATGGCTACACCTTC CASSQVGRDYGYTF
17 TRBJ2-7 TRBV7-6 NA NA TGTGCCAGCAGCTTGAATTGGAGGACAACTAACTCCTACGAGCAGTACTTC CASSLNWRTTNSYEQYF
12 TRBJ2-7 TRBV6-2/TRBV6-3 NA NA TGTGCCAGCAGTTTGTATACCTACGAGCAGTACTTC CASSLYTYEQYF
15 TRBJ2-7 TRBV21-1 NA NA TGTGCCAGCAGCAAAGATAGAGGGTTTTTTTACGAGCAGTACTTC CASSKDRGFFYEQYF
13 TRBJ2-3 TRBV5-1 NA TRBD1 TGCGCCAGCAGCGCCTCGACAGGGGATACGCAGTATTTT CASSASTGDTQYF
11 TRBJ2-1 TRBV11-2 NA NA TGTGCCAGCAGCTCCGCTGGTGAGCAGTTCTTC CASSSAGEQFF
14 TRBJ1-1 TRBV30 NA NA TGTGCCTTACGACAGCCGGGCGGGAACACTGAAGCTTTCTTT CALRQPGGNTEAFF
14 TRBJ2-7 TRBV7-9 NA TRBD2 TGTGCCAGCAGCCGGGGGCGGGAGGTCCACGAGCAGTACTTC CASSRGREVHEQYF
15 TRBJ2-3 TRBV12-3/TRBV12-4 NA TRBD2 TGTGCCAGCAGTTTTTTAAGCGGGAGGGCAGATACGCAGTATTTT CASSFLSGRADTQYF
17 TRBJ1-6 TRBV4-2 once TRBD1 TGTGCCAGCAGCCAGTGGGGACAGCCGGGGTCTAATTCACCCCTCCACTTT CASSQWGQPGSNSPLHF